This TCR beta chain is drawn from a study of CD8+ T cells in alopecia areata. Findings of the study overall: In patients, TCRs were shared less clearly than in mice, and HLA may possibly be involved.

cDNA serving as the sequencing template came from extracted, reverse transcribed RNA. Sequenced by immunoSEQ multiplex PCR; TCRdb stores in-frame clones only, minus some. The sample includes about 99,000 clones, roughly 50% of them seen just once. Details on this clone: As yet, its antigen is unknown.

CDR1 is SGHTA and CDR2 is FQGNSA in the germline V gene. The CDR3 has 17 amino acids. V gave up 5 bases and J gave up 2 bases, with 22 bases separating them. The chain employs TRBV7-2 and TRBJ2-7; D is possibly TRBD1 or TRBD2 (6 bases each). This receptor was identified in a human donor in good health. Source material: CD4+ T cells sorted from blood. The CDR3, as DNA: TGTGCCAGCAGCGACCCGGGGTCCGGGGGCGCCGCCTACGAGCAGTACTTC. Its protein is CASSDPGSGGAAYEQYF.